The T cell receptor (beta chain) under discussion was sequenced for a study of glioma-infiltrating T cells after dendritic cell vaccination. The overall study: Autologous tumor lysate-pulsed dendritic cell vaccination was given between about 2002 and 2012. Dendritic cells derived from monocytes and pulsed with autologous tumor lysate formed the vaccine.

All glioblastoma patients lacked an isocitrate dehydrogenase mutation. Up to about 2 ug genomic DNA was used for TCRB CDR3 amplification. Assay used: immunoSEQ multiplex PCR; TCRdb lists only in-frame clones, some missing. Among tens of thousands of clones listed, approximately 90% were seen once. V was shortened by 3 bases and J by 8 bases, with 13 bases between the two germline ends. The CDR3 covers 13 residues. CDR1 and CDR2 (germline): MNHEY, SMNVEV (reference sequence). Specimen: blood, collected before dendritic cell vaccination. This clonotype was sampled from a human donor with glioblastoma. This rearrangement joins TRBV27 to TRBJ1-1; D is unclear. CDR3 sequence (DNA): TGTGCCAGCAGTTTGGCCCCTTCCGCCGAAGCTTTCTTT. Its translation is CASSLAPSAEAFF.